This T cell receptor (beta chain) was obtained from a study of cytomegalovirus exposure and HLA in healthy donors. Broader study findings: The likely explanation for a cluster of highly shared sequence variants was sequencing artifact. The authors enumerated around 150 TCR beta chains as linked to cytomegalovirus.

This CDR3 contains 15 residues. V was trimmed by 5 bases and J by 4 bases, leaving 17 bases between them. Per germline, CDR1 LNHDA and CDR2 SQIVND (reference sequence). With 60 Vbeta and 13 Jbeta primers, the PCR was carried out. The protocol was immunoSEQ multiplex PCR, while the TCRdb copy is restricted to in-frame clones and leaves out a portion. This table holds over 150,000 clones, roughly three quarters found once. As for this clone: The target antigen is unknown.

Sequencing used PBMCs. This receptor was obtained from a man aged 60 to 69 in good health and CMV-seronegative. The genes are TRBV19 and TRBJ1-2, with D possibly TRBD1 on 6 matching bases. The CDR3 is CASSPDRPRLYGYTF. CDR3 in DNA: TGTGCCAGTAGTCCTGACAGGCCTCGGCTCTATGGCTACACCTTC.